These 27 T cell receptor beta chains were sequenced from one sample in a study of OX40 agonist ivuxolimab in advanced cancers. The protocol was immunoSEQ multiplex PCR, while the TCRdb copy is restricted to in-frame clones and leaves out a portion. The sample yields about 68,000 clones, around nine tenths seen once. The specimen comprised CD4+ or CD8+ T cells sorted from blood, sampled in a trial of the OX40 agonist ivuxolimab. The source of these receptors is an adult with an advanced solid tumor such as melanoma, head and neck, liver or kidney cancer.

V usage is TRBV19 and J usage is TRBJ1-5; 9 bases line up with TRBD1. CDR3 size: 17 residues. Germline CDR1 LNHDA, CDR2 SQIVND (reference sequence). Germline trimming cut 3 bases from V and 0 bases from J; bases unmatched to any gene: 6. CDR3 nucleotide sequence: TGTGCCAGTAGTATCACAGGGGGCGACTATAGCAATCAGCCCCAGCATTTT. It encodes CASSITGGDYSNQPQHF.

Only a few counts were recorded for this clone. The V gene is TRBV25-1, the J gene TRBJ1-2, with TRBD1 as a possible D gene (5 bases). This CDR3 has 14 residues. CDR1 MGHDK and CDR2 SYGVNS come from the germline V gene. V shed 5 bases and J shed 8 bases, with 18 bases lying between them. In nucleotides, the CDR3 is TGTGCCAGCAGTCAAGTCGGGACTCACTCCGGCTACACCTTC. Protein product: CASSQVGTHSGYTF.

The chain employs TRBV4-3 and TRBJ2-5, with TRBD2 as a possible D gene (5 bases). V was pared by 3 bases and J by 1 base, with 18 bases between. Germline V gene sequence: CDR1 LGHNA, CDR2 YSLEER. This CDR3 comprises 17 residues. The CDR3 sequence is CASSHDINTGFQETQYF. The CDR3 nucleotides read TGCGCCAGCAGCCACGATATTAATACGGGATTCCAAGAGACCCAGTACTTC.

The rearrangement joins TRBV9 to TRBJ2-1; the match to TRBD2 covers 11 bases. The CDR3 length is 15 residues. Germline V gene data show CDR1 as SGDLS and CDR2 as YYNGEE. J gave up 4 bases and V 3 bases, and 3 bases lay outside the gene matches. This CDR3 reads CASSEGLADYNEQFF. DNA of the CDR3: TGTGCCAGCAGCGAGGGACTAGCGGATTACAATGAGCAGTTCTTC.

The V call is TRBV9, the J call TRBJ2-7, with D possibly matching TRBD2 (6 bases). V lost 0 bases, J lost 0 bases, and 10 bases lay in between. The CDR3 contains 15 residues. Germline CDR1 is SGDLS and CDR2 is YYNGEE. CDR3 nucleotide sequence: TGTGCCAGCAGCGTAGCTGGGGGGAGCTCCTACGAGCAGTACTTC. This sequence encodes CASSVAGGSSYEQYF.

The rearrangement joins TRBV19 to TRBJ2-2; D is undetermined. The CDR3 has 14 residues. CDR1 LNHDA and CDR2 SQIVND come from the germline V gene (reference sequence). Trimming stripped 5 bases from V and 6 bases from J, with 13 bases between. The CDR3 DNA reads TGTGCCAGTAGTGACCTAAGGTTCGCCGGGGAGCTGTTTTTT. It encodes CASSDLRFAGELFF.

CDR3 DNA: TGTGCCAGCAGCTTAGAGACGTATGGTGAAGGTATCGATACGCAGTATTTT. Its protein is CASSLETYGEGIDTQYF. The chain carries TRBV7-2 and TRBJ2-3; D gene unclear. The CDR3 length is 17 residues. CDR1 is SGHTA and CDR2 is FQGNSA in the germline V gene. V was pared by 1 base and J by 6 bases, with 20 bases between.

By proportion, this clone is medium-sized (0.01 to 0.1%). The DNA of the CDR3 is TGTGCCAGCAGCATGGGACCTGCCTACGAGCAGTACTTC. This translates into CASSMGPAYEQYF. The V and J genes are TRBV11-3 and TRBJ2-7, with D possibly called TRBD1 or TRBD2 (5 bases each). The germline V and J ends were trimmed by 5 bases and 2 bases, with 10 bases remaining between them. The CDR3 contains 13 residues. Per germline, CDR1 SGHNT and CDR2 YENEEA.

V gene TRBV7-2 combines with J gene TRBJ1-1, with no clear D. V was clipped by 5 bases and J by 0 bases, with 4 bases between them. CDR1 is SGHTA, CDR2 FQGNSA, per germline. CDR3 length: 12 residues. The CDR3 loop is CASSTMNTEAFF. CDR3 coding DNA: TGTGCCAGCAGCACGATGAACACTGAAGCTTTCTTT. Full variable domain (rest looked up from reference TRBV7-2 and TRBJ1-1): GAGVSQSPSNKVTEKGKDVELRCDPISGHTALYWYRQSLGQGLEFLIYFQGNSAPDKSGLPSDRFSAERTGGSVSTLTIQRTQQEDSAVYLCASSTMNTEAFFGQGTRLTVV.

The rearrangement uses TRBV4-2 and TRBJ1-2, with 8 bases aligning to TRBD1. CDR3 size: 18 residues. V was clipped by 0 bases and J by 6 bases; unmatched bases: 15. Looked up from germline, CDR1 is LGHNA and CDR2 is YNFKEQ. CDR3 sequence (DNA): TGTGCCAGCAGCCAAGATCAGGGGGCAGGTTATCTCCCCAATGGCTACACCTTC. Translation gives CASSQDQGAGYLPNGYTF.

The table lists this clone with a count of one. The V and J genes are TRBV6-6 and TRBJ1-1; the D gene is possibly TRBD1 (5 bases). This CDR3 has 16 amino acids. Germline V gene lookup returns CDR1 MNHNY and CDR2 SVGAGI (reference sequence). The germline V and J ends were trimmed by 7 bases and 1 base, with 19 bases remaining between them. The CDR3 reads CASKQNIRGKNTEAFF. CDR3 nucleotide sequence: TGTGCCAGCAAACAGAACATTAGGGGTAAGAACACTGAAGCTTTCTTT.

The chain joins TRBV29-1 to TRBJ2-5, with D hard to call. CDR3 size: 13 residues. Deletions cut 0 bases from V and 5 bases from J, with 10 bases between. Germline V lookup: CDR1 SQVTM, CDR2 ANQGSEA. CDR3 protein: CSVEEVGQETQYF. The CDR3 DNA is TGCAGCGTTGAAGAGGTGGGTCAGGAGACCCAGTACTTC.

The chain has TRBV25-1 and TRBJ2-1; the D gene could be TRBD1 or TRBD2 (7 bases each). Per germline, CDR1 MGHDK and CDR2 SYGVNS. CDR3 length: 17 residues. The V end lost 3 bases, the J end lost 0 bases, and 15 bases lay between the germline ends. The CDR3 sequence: CASSDPGGGSSYNEQFF. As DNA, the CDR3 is TGTGCCAGCAGTGACCCAGGGGGAGGGAGCTCCTACAATGAGCAGTTCTTC. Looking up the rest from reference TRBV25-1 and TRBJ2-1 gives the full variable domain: EADIYQTPRYLVIGTGKKITLECSQTMGHDKMYWYQQDPGMELHLIHYSYGVNSTEKGDLSSESTVSRIRTEHFPLTLESARPSHTSQYLCASSDPGGGSSYNEQFFGPGTRLTVL.

The CDR3 loop reads CASSESMAPGLHDNEQFF. For the CDR3, the DNA is TGTGCCAGCAGTGAATCGATGGCCCCCGGACTACACGACAATGAGCAGTTCTTC. J is TRBJ2-1 and V is TRBV25-1, with a weak D call TRBD2 (6 bases). The CDR3 runs 18 residues. The V gene's germline CDR1 is MGHDK and CDR2 SYGVNS. V shed 1 base and J shed 5 bases, with 21 bases lying between them.

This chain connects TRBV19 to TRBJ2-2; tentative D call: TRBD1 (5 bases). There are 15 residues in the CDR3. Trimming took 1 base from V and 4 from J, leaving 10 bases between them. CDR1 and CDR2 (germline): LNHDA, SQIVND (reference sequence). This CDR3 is CASSIGGRGTGELFF. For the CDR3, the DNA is TGTGCCAGTAGTATAGGGGGCCGCGGCACCGGGGAGCTGTTTTTT.

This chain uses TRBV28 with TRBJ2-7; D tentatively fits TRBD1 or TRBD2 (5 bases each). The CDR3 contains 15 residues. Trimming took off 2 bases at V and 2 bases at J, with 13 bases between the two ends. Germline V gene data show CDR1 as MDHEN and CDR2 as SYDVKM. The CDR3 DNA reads TGTGCCAGCAGTTTACTAGAGGGGTTTCCCTACGAGCAGTACTTC. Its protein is CASSLLEGFPYEQYF.

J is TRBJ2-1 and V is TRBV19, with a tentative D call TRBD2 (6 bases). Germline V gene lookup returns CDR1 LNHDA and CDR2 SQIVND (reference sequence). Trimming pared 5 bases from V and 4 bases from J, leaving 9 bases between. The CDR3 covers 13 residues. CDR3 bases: TGTGCCAGTAGTCGCGGAGGGTACAATGAGCAGTTCTTC. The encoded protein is CASSRGGYNEQFF.

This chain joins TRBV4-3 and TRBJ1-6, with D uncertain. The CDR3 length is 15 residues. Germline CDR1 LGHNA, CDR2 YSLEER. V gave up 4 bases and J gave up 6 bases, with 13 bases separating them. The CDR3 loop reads CASSPNPPFNSPLHF. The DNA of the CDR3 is TGCGCCAGCAGCCCCAACCCGCCGTTTAATTCACCCCTCCACTTT.

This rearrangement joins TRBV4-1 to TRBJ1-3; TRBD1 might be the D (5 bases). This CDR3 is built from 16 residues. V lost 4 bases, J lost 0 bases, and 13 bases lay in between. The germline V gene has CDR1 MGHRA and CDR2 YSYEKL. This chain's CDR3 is CASSPMGGNSGNTIYF. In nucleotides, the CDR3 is TGCGCCAGCAGCCCGATGGGGGGGAACTCTGGAAACACCATATATTTT.

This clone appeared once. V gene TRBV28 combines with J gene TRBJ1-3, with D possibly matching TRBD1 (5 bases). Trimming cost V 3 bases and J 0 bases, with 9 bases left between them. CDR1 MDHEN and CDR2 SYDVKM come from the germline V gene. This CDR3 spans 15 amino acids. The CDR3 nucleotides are TGTGCCAGCAGTTTCCGGGGGACCTCTGGAAACACCATATATTTT. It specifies CASSFRGTSGNTIYF.

The CDR3 protein is CASSIQRGRNTDTQYF. CDR3 DNA sequence: TGTGCCAGTAGTATACAGAGGGGAAGGAACACAGATACGCAGTATTTT. The chain employs TRBV19 and TRBJ2-3, with D tentatively TRBD1 or TRBD2 (5 bases each). The CDR3 is 16 amino acids. Trimming removed 2 bases at V and 2 bases at J, with 14 bases between. CDR1 is LNHDA, CDR2 SQIVND, per germline (reference sequence).

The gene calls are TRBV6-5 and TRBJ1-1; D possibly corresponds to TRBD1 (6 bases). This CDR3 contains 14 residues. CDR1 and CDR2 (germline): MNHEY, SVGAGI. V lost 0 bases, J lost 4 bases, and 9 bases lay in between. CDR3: CASSYSAGATEAFF. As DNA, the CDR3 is TGTGCCAGCAGTTACTCGGCAGGGGCCACTGAAGCTTTCTTT.

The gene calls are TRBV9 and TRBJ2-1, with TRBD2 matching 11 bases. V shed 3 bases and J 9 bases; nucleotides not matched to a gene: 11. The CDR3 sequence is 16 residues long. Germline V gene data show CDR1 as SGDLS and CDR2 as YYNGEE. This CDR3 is CASSAIGSGRAGEQFF. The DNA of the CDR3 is TGTGCCAGCAGCGCAATCGGTAGCGGGAGGGCAGGTGAGCAGTTCTTC.

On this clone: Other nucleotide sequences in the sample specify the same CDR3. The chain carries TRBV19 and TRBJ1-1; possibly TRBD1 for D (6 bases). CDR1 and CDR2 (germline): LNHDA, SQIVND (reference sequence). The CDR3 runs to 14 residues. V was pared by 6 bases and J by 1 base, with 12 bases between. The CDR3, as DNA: TGTGCCAGTAGCCCAGGGACACCGAACACTGAAGCTTTCTTT. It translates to CASSPGTPNTEAFF.

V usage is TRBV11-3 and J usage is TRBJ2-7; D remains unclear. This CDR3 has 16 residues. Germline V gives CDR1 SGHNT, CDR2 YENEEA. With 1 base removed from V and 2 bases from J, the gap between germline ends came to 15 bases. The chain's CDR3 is CASSLGAAEDAYEQYF. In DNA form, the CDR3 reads TGTGCCAGCAGCTTAGGGGCGGCAGAGGACGCCTACGAGCAGTACTTC.

CDR3 DNA: TGTGCCAGCAGCCAAGAGGGGAGTACCTACGAGCAGTACTTC. Translated, it gives CASSQEGSTYEQYF. The chain employs TRBV4-2 and TRBJ2-7; tentatively, D is TRBD2 (5 bases). The V end lost 0 bases, the J end lost 2 bases, and 8 bases lay between the germline ends. The CDR3 covers 14 residues. CDR1 and CDR2 from the germline V gene are LGHNA and YNFKEQ.

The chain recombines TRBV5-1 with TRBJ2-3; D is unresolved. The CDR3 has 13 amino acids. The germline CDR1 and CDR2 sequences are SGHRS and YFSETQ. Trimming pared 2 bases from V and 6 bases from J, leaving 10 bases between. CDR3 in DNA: TGCGCCAGCAGCTTAAACTTCCTGGATACGCAGTATTTT. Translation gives CASSLNFLDTQYF.